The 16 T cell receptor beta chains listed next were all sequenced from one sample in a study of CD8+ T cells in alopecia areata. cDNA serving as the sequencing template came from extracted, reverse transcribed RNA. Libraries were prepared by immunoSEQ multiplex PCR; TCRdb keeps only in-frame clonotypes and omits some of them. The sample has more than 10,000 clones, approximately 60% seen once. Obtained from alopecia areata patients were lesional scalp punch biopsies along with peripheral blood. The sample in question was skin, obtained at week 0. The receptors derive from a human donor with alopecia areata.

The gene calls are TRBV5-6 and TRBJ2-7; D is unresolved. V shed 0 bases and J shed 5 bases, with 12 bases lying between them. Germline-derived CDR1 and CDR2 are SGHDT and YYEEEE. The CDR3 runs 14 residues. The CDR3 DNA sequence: TGTGCCAGCAGCTTGGAACCTGTGGTAAACGAGCAGTACTTC. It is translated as CASSLEPVVNEQYF.

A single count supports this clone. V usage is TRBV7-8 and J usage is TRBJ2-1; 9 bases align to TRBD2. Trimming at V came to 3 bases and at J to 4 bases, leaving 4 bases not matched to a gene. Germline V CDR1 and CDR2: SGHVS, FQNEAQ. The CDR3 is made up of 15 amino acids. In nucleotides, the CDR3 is TGTGCCAGCAGCTTTGGCCTAGCGGGGTACAATGAGCAGTTCTTC. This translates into CASSFGLAGYNEQFF.

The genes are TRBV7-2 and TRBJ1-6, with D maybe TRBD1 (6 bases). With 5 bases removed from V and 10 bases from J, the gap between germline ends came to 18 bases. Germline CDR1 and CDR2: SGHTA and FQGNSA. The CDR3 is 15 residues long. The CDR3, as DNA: TGTGCCAGCAGCCTCTCGACAGGAACGTACTCACCCCTCCACTTT. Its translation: CASSLSTGTYSPLHF.

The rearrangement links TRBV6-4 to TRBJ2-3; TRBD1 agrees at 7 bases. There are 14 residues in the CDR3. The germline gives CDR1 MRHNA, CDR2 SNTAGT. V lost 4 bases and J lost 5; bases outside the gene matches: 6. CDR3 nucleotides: TGTGCCAGCAGTGGAGGGGGCGCAATAGATACGCAGTATTTT. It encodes CASSGGGAIDTQYF.

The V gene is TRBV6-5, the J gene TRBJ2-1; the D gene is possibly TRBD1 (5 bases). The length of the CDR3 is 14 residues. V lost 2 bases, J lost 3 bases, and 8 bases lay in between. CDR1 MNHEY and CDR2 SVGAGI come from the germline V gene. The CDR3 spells CASSYRQIYNEQFF. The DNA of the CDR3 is TGTGCCAGCAGTTACAGACAGATCTACAATGAGCAGTTCTTC.

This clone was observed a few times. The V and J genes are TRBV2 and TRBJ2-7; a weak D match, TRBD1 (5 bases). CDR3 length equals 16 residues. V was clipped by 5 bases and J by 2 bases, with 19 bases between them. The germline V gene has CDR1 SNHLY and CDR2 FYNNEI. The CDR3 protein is CASSPPPRGQTYEQYF. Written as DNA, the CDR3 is TGTGCCAGCAGTCCTCCCCCAAGGGGCCAAACCTACGAGCAGTACTTC.

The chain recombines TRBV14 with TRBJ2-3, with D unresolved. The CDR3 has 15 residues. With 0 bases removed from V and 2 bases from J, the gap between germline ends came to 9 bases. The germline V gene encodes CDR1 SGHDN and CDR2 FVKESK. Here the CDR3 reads CASSQEILDTDTQYF. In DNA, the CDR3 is TGTGCCAGCAGCCAAGAAATCCTAGACACAGATACGCAGTATTTT. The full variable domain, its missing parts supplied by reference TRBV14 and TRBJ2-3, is EAGVTQFPSHSVIEKGQTVTLRCDPISGHDNLYWYRRVMGKEIKFLLHFVKESKQDESGMPNNRFLAERTGGTYSTLKVQPAELEDSGVYFCASSQEILDTDTQYFGPGTRLTVL.

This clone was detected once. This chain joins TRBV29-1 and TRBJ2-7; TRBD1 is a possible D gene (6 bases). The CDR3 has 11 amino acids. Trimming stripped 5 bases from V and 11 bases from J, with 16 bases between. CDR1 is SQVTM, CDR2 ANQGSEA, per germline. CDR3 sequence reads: CSVKDRGCKYF. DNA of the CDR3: TGCAGCGTTAAGGACAGAGGATGTAAGTACTTC.

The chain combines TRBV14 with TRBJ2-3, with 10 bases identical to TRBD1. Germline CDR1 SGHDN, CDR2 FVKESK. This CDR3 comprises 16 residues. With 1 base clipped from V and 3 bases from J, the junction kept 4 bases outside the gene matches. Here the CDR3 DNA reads TGTGCCAGCAGCCAAGTGGGACAGGGGCGAACAGATACGCAGTATTTT. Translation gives CASSQVGQGRTDTQYF.

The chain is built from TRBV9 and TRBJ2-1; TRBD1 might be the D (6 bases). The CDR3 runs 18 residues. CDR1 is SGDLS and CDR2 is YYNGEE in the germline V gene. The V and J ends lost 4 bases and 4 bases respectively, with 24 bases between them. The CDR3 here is CASSTSMSTGQKYNEQFF. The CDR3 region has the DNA TGTGCCAGCAGCACATCCATGAGTACAGGACAGAAGTACAATGAGCAGTTCTTC.

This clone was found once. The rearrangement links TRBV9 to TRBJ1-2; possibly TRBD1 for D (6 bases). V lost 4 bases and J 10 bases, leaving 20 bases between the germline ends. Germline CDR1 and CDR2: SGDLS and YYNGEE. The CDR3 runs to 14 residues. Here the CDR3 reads CASSPNRGRGAYTF. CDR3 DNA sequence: TGTGCCAGCAGCCCAAACCGGGGCCGGGGGGCCTACACCTTC.

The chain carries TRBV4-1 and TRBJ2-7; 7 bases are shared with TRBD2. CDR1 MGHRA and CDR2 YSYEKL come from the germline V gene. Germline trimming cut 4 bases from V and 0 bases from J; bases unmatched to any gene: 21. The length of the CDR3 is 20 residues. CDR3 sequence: CASSLPSGTSDRSSSYEQYF. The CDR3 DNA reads TGCGCCAGCAGCCTCCCCTCAGGCACTAGCGATAGAAGCTCCTCCTACGAGCAGTACTTC.

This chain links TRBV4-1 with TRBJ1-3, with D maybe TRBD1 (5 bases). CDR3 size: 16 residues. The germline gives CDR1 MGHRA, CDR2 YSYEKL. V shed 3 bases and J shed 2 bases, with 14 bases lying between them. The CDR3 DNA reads TGCGCCAGCAGCCACACAATCGGGGGTACTGGAAACACCATATATTTT. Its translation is CASSHTIGGTGNTIYF.

CDR3 protein: CASSVGLGSYEQYF. CDR3 DNA sequence: TGTGCCAGCAGCGTAGGTCTCGGCTCCTACGAGCAGTACTTC. The V call is TRBV9, the J call TRBJ2-7; no clear D. V lost 0 bases and J lost 0, with 7 bases in between. The CDR3 length is 14 residues. CDR1 and CDR2 (germline): SGDLS, YYNGEE.

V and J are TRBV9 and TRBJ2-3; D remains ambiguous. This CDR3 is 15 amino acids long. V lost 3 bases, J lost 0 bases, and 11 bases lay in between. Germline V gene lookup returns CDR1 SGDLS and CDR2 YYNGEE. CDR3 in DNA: TGTGCCAGCAGCGATATTAGTGACAGCACAGATACGCAGTATTTT. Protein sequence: CASSDISDSTDTQYF.

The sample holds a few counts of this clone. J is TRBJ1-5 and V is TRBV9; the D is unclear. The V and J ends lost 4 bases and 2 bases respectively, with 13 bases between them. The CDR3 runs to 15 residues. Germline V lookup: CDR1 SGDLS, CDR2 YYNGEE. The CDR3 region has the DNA TGTGCCAGCAGCCCGGAGGGTGGGCGCAATCAGCCCCAGCATTTT. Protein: CASSPEGGRNQPQHF.